This T cell receptor beta chain was identified during a study of T cells in Graves' hyperthyroidism and ophthalmopathy. Regarding the study as a whole: Classification by a 13 V-J model distinguished ophthalmopathy from stable hyperthyroidism. Most clonotypes expanded in the thyroid (above 0.001) were also present in blood.

Amplification yielded TCR beta CDR3 regions, with RNA transcripts as the source. A first-round RT-PCR of the TCR CDR3 used the HTBI primer set. Each CDR3 protein is one row after TCRdb ran MiXCR on the multiplex PCR reads. The table lists over 500,000 distinct CDR3 sequences, approximately 17% of them singletons. Only a few counts were recorded for this clonotype. Its cognate antigen is unknown. V trimming: 6 bases; J trimming: 4 bases; junction bases outside the gene matches: 9. Per the germline V gene, CDR1 is SGHKS and CDR2 is YYEKEE (reference sequence). This CDR3 is 16 amino acids long. Ophthalmopathy cases met thresholds of Clinical Activity Score at least 3, NOSPECS grade at least 4 and duration under 3 months. Every diagnosis used clinical symptoms, serum thyroxine and TRAb, thyroid ultrasound and orbital computed tomography.

The sequenced sample consisted of blood. This clonotype was obtained from a woman aged 18-29 years with Graves' ophthalmopathy. This chain connects TRBV5-5 to TRBJ2-2; 10 positions agree with TRBD2. DNA of the CDR3: TGTGCCAGCATCATAAGCGGGAGGGCCGCCACCGGGGAGCTGTTTTTT. This gives the protein CASIISGRAATGELFF.